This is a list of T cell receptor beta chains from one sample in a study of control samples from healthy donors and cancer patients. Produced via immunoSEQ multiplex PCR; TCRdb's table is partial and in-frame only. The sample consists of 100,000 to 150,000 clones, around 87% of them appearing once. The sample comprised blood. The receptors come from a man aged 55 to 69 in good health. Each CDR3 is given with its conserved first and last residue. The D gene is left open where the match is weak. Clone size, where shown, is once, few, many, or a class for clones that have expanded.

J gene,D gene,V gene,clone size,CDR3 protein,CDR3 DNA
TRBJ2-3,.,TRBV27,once,CASSLLAPYTDTQYF,TGTGCCAGCAGTTTACTAGCCCCCTACACAGATACGCAGTATTTT
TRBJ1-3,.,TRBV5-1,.,CASSMGPEGNTIYF,TGCGCCAGCAGCATGGGCCCCGAAGGAAACACCATATATTTT
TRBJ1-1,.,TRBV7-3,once,CASSLVAGVAEAFF,TGTGCCAGCAGCTTAGTCGCAGGCGTTGCTGAAGCTTTCTTT
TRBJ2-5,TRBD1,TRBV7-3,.,CASSFQGAKGETQYF,TGTGCCAGCAGCTTTCAGGGGGCCAAGGGGGAGACCCAGTACTTC
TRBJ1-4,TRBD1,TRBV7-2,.,CASSLRPTQGPNEKLFF,TGTGCCAGCAGCCTACGTCCTACACAGGGGCCTAATGAAAAACTGTTTTTT
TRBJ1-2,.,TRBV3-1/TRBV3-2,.,CASSHSVGGYTF,TGTGCCAGCAGCCATTCGGTCGGGGGCTACACCTTC
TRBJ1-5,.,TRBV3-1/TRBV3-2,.,CASSQMNTGPQPQHF,TGTGCCAGCAGCCAAATGAACACAGGGCCCCAGCCCCAGCATTTT
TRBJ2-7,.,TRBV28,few,CASETASSYEQYF,TGTGCCAGTGAGACAGCGAGCTCCTACGAGCAGTACTTC
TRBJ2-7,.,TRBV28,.,CASSLSADEQYF,TGTGCCAGCAGTTTATCTGCTGACGAGCAGTACTTC
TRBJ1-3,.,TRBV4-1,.,CASSQGGTSSGNTIYF,TGCGCCAGCAGCCAAGGAGGAACGAGCTCTGGAAACACCATATATTTT
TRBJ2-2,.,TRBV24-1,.,CATSDLSGDGKTGELFF,TGTGCCACCAGTGATTTGTCAGGGGATGGGAAAACCGGGGAGCTGTTTTTT
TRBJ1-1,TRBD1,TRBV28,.,CASSPGQGVNTEAFF,TGTGCCAGCAGTCCTGGACAGGGGGTGAACACTGAAGCTTTCTTT
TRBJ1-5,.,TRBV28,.,CASSLAQGTRPQHF,TGTGCCAGCAGTTTAGCACAGGGAACCCGGCCCCAGCATTTT
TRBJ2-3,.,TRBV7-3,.,CASSPQGTDTQYF,TGTGCCAGCAGCCCCCAAGGCACAGATACGCAGTATTTT
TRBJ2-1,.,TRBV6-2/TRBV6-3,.,CASSISGTSSSYNEQFF,TGTGCCAGCAGTATATCCGGGACCTCAAGCTCCTACAATGAGCAGTTCTTC
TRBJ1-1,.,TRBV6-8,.,CASSYSRRMNTEAFF,TGTGCCAGCAGTTACTCAAGGCGGATGAACACTGAAGCTTTCTTT
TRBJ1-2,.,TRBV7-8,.,CASSLVLGISNGYTF,TGTGCCAGCAGCTTAGTTTTGGGGATCTCGAATGGCTACACCTTC
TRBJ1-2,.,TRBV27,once,CASSPPPPGSSGYTF,TGTGCCAGCAGCCCCCCCCCGCCGGGGTCCTCTGGCTACACCTTC